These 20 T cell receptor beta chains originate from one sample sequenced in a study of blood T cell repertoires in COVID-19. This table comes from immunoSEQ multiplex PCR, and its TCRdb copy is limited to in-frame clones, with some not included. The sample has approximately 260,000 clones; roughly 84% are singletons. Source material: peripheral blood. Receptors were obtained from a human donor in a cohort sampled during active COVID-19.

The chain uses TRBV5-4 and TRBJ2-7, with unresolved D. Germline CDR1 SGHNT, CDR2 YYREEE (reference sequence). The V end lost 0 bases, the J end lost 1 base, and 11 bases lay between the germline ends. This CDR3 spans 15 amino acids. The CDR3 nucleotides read TGTGCCAGCAGCTTGGCCGGAGCGTCGTCCTACGAGCAGTACTTC. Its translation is CASSLAGASSYEQYF.

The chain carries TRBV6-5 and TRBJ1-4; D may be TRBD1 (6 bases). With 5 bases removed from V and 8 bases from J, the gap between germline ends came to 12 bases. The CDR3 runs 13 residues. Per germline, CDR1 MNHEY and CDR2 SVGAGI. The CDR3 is CASSRNRDEKLFF. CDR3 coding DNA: TGTGCCAGCAGTCGGAACAGGGACGAAAAACTGTTTTTT.

The CDR3 loop reads CASSPGQGHSNQPQHF. The CDR3 region has the DNA TGTGCCAGCTCACCCGGGCAGGGTCATAGCAATCAGCCCCAGCATTTT. The rearrangement links TRBV18 to TRBJ1-5, with D maybe TRBD1 (5 bases). Per germline, CDR1 KGHSH and CDR2 LQKENI. With 3 bases removed from V and 0 bases from J, the gap between germline ends came to 12 bases. The length of the CDR3 is 16 residues.

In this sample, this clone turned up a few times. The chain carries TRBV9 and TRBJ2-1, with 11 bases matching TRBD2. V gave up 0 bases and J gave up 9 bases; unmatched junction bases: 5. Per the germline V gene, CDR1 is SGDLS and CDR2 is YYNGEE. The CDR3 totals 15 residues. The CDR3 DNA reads TGTGCCAGCAGCGTAGTAACTAGCGGGAGAAGTGAGCAGTTCTTC. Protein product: CASSVVTSGRSEQFF.

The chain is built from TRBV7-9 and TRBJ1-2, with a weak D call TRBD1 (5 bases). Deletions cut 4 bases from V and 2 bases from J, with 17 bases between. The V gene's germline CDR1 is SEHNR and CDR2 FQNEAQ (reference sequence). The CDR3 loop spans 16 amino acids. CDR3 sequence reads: CASSSLRGDLNYGYTF. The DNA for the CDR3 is TGTGCCAGCAGCTCCCTCCGGGGGGATTTGAACTATGGCTACACCTTC.

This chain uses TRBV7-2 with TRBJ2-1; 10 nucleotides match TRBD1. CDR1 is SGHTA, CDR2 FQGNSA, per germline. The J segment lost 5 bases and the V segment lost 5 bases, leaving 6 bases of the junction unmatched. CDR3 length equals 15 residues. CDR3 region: CASSRGGQGHNEQFF. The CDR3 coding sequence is TGTGCCAGCAGCCGTGGGGGACAGGGGCACAATGAGCAGTTCTTC.

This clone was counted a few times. For the CDR3, the DNA is TGTGCCAGCAGTCTAAAAGGAGGCCCTAGGGACGAGCAGTACTTC. As protein: CASSLKGGPRDEQYF. This sequence joins TRBV27 and TRBJ2-7; D might be TRBD2 (5 bases). CDR1 and CDR2 (germline): MNHEY, SMNVEV (reference sequence). There are 15 residues in the CDR3. The ends were cut back, 5 bases at V and 5 bases at J, with 19 bases in the middle.

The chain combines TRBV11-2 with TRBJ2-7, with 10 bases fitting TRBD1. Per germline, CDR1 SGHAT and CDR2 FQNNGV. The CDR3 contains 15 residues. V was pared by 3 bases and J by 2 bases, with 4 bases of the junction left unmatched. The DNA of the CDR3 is TGTGCCAGCAGCTTGGCCGGGACAGGGGCCTACGAGCAGTACTTC. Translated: CASSLAGTGAYEQYF.

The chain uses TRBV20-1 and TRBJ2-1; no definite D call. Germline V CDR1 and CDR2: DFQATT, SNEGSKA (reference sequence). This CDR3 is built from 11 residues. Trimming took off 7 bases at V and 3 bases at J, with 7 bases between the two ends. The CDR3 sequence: CSGRIYNEQFF. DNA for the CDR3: TGCAGTGGCAGAATCTACAATGAGCAGTTCTTC.

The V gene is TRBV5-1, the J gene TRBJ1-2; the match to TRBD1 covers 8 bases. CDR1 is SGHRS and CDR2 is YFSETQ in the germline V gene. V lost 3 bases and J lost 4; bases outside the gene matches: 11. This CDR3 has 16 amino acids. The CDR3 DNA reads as TGCGCCAGCAGCTCGTTTGGGACAGGCTTACCCTATGGCTACACCTTC. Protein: CASSSFGTGLPYGYTF.

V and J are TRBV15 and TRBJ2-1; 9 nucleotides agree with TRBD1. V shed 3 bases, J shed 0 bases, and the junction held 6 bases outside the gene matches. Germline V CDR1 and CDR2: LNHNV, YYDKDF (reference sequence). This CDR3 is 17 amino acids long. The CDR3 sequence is CATSSGQGLSSYNEQFF. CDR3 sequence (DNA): TGTGCCACCAGCAGCGGACAGGGGCTAAGCTCCTACAATGAGCAGTTCTTC.

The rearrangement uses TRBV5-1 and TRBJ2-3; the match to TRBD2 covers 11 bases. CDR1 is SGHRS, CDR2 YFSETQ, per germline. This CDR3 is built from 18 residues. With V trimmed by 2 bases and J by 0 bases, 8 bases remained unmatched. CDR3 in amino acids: CASSFGLAGGASTDTQYF. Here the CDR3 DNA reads TGCGCCAGCAGCTTTGGGCTAGCGGGGGGAGCTAGCACAGATACGCAGTATTTT.

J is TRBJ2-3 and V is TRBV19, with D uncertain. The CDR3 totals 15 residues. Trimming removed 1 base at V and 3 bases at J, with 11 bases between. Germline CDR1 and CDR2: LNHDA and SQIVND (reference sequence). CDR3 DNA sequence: TGTGCCAGTAGTATAGGAAACAGAATTACAGATACGCAGTATTTT. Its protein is CASSIGNRITDTQYF.

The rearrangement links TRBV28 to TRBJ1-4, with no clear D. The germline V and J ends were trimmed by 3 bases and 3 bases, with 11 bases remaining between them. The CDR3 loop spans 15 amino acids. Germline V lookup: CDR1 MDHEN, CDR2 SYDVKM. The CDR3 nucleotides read TGTGCCAGCAGTTTCGGCGGCCGAGCTAATGAAAAACTGTTTTTT. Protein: CASSFGGRANEKLFF. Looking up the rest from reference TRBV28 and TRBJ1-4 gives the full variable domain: DVKVTQSSRYLVKRTGEKVFLECVQDMDHENMFWYRQDPGLGLRLIYFSYDVKMKEKGDIPEGYSVSREKKERFSLILESASTNQTSMYLCASSFGGRANEKLFFGSGTQLSVL.

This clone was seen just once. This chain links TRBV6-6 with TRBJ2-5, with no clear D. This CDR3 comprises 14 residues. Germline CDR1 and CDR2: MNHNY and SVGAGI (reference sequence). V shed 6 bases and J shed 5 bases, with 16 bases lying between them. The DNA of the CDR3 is TGTGCCAGCAGCCCTCTAGGAGTAAGTGAGACCCAGTACTTC. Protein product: CASSPLGVSETQYF.

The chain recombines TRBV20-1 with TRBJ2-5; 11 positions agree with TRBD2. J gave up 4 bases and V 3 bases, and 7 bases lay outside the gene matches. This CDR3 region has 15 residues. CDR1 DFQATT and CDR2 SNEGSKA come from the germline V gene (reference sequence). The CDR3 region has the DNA TGCAGTGCTAGTGATAGCGGGAGGGCCGCAGAGACCCAGTACTTC. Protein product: CSASDSGRAAETQYF.

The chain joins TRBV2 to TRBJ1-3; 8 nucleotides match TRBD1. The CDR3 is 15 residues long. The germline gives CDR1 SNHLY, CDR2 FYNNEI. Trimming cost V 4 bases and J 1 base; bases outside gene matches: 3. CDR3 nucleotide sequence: TGTGCCAGCAGTGCCCAGGGGGCGTCTGGAAACACCATATATTTT. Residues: CASSAQGASGNTIYF. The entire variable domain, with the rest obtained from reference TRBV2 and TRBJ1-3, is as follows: EPEVTQTPSHQVTQMGQEVILRCVPISNHLYFYWYRQILGQKVEFLVSFYNNEISEKSEIFDDQFSVERPDGSNFTLKIRSTKLEDSAMYFCASSAQGASGNTIYFGEGSWLTVV.

The CDR3 here is CASRGGGGALSYNEQFF. The CDR3, as DNA: TGTGCCAGCAGAGGAGGAGGGGGGGCCCTCTCCTACAATGAGCAGTTCTTC. This chain joins TRBV7-2 and TRBJ2-1; D is possibly TRBD2 (7 bases). The CDR3 has 17 amino acids. V was cut by 6 bases and J by 0 bases, with 18 bases left in between. Germline V gene lookup returns CDR1 SGHTA and CDR2 FQGNSA.

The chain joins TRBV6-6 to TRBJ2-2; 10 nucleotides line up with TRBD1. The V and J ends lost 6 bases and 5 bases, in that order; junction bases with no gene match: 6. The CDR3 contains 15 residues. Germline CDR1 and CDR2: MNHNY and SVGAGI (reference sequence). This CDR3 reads CASSRQGAGTGELFF. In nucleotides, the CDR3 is TGTGCCAGCAGCCGACAGGGGGCTGGGACCGGGGAGCTGTTTTTT.

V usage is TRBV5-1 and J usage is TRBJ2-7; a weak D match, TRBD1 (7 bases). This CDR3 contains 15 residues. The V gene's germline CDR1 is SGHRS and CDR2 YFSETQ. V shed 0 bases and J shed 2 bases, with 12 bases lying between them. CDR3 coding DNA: TGCGCCAGCAGCTTGGATGGGGGGACAGCCTACGAGCAGTACTTC. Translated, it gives CASSLDGGTAYEQYF.